This T cell receptor (beta chain) was recovered during a study of cytomegalovirus exposure and HLA in healthy donors. PCR employed 60 Vbeta and 13 Jbeta primers. The method was immunoSEQ multiplex PCR; TCRdb's version includes in-frame clones alone and lacks a portion of them. This sample has about 210,000 clones, with approximately 80% found just once. General study points: Productive status was seen about 90% or about 30% of the time for most TCR beta V segments in an earlier analysis.

With regard to this clone: The antigen remains unidentified.

Germline V CDR1 and CDR2: SQVTM, ANQGSEA. With 6 bases removed from V and 7 bases from J, the gap between germline ends came to 21 bases. CDR3 length: 14 residues. The chain recombines TRBV29-1 with TRBJ2-5; D is possibly TRBD2 (5 bases). The sequence came from a woman aged 25 to 45 in good health and CMV-seropositive. Source material: PBMCs. The CDR3 sequence: CSVVMEAGRATQYF. For the CDR3, the DNA is TGCAGCGTAGTAATGGAGGCAGGAAGGGCGACCCAGTACTTC.